What follows are 26 T cell receptor beta chains derived from one specimen sequenced in a study of cytomegalovirus exposure and HLA in healthy donors. Vbeta (60) and Jbeta (13) primers were used in the PCR. Method: immunoSEQ multiplex PCR; TCRdb's copy keeps in-frame clones and lacks some. The data contain some 69,000 clones, under 80% of them singletons. Source material: PBMCs. Source of these receptors: a male donor in good health and CMV-seropositive.

The chain employs TRBV15 and TRBJ2-7; no reliable D call. V gave up 0 bases and J gave up 5 bases, with 2 bases separating them. This CDR3 region has 11 residues. Per the germline V gene, CDR1 is LNHNV and CDR2 is YYDKDF (reference sequence). The CDR3 sequence is CATSRDDEQYF. Written as DNA, the CDR3 is TGTGCCACCAGCAGAGACGACGAGCAGTACTTC.

The table lists this clone with a few counts. The chain carries TRBV25-1 and TRBJ2-1, with D unclear. V was cut by 7 bases and J by 9 bases, with 10 bases left in between. This CDR3 is 11 amino acids long. CDR1 is MGHDK, CDR2 SYGVNS, per germline. The CDR3 DNA sequence: TGTGCCAGCACCTATACCGGTGAGCAGTTCTTC. It codes for CASTYTGEQFF.

This sequence joins TRBV7-9 and TRBJ2-1, with 12 bases identical to TRBD2. The length of the CDR3 is 15 residues. The trim removed 5 bases at V and 14 bases at J, leaving 13 bases unmatched. CDR1 is SEHNR and CDR2 is FQNEAQ in the germline V gene (reference sequence). The CDR3 sequence: CASSKSSGGADSEFF. The DNA for the CDR3 is TGTGCCAGCAGCAAATCTAGCGGGGGGGCCGATTCGGAGTTCTTC.

In nucleotides, the CDR3 is TGCAGCGACCTAGACTACCAGGGGGCGCGTGGCTACACCTTC. Its translation is CSDLDYQGARGYTF. The chain joins TRBV29-1 to TRBJ1-2; 8 nucleotides line up with TRBD1. The CDR3 has 14 residues. The V gene end was trimmed by 7 bases and the J gene end by 7 bases; junction bases not matched to a gene: 14. Germline CDR1 and CDR2: SQVTM and ANQGSEA.

The gene calls are TRBV9 and TRBJ1-2, with 11 positions matching TRBD1. CDR1 is SGDLS and CDR2 is YYNGEE in the germline V gene. CDR3 length equals 13 residues. Trimming took 3 bases from V and 13 from J; bases not matched to a gene: 8. CDR3 in DNA: TGTGCCAGCAGCGCCCGGGACAGGGGGGTTTTCACCTTC. It translates to CASSARDRGVFTF.

The chain recombines TRBV2 with TRBJ2-3; maybe TRBD2 (6 bases). With 2 bases removed from V and 14 bases from J, the gap between germline ends came to 17 bases. The germline V gene has CDR1 SNHLY and CDR2 FYNNEI. This CDR3 has 13 amino acids. In nucleotides, the CDR3 is TGTGCCAGCAGTGAAAAGGAGGGTAACAGTGCGTATTTT. Residues: CASSEKEGNSAYF. Based on the CDR3 plus reference TRBV2 and TRBJ2-3, the full variable domain is EPEVTQTPSHQVTQMGQEVILRCVPISNHLYFYWYRQILGQKVEFLVSFYNNEISEKSEIFDDQFSVERPDGSNFTLKIRSTKLEDSAMYFCASSEKEGNSAYFGPGTRLTVL.

The rearrangement joins TRBV6-5 to TRBJ2-7, with 7 positions matching TRBD1. The trim removed 0 bases at V and 4 bases at J, leaving 6 bases unmatched. The CDR3 consists of 15 residues. From germline, CDR1 is MNHEY and CDR2 SVGAGI. The CDR3 region has the DNA TGTGCCAGCAGTTACTCTGCCCAGGGGGAATACGAGCAGTACTTC. This sequence encodes CASSYSAQGEYEQYF.

The chain has TRBV5-5 and TRBJ2-1; the match to TRBD2 covers 8 bases. The CDR3 length is 15 residues. The V gene's germline CDR1 is SGHKS and CDR2 YYEKEE (reference sequence). Germline trimming cut 1 base from V and 1 base from J; bases unmatched to any gene: 1. The DNA for the CDR3 is TGTGCCAGCAGCTTGTTAGCGGGATCCTACAATGAGCAGTTCTTC. Encoded protein: CASSLLAGSYNEQFF.

V is TRBV10-2 and J is TRBJ2-5; TRBD2 matches at 10 bases. The DNA end favors TRBJ2-7, so the J call may be wrong. This CDR3 has 16 residues. CDR1 WSHSY and CDR2 SAAADI come from the germline V gene. In DNA form, the CDR3 reads TGCGCCAGCAGTGAGTCGAGGACTAGCGGCTCCTACGAGCAGTACTTC. Residues: CASSESRTSGSYEQYF.

The gene calls are TRBV14 and TRBJ1-6, with D unresolved. Trimming took 5 bases from V and 0 from J, leaving 14 bases between them. Germline values: CDR1 SGHDN, CDR2 FVKESK. This CDR3 region has 17 residues. CDR3 sequence: CASSKTTASSYNSPLHF. The CDR3 nucleotides are TGTGCCAGCAGCAAAACCACAGCAAGCTCCTATAATTCACCCCTCCACTTT. Complete variable domain (other parts from reference TRBV14 and TRBJ1-6): EAGVTQFPSHSVIEKGQTVTLRCDPISGHDNLYWYRRVMGKEIKFLLHFVKESKQDESGMPNNRFLAERTGGTYSTLKVQPAELEDSGVYFCASSKTTASSYNSPLHFGNGTRLTVT.

The V call is TRBV7-2, the J call TRBJ1-5, with 8 bases identical to TRBD1. Germline V CDR1 and CDR2: SGHTA, FQGNSA. The CDR3 runs to 15 residues. V gave up 2 bases and J gave up 1 base; unmatched junction bases: 1. For the CDR3, the DNA is TGTGCCAGCAGCTTACAGGGGGCAAGCAATCAGCCCCAGCATTTT. It codes for CASSLQGASNQPQHF.

This clone has a single count. J is TRBJ2-5 and V is TRBV9; a weak D match, TRBD1 (6 bases). Germline CDR1 reads SGDLS; CDR2 reads YYNGEE. V lost 3 bases to trimming and J lost 5 bases, with 23 bases between them. This CDR3 spans 17 amino acids. CDR3 residues: CASSDYQGPGDGETQYF. CDR3 DNA: TGTGCCAGCAGCGACTATCAGGGGCCAGGTGACGGGGAGACCCAGTACTTC.

The rearrangement joins TRBV27 to TRBJ1-1, with D maybe TRBD1 (5 bases). The CDR3 sequence is 15 residues long. CDR1 MNHEY and CDR2 SMNVEV come from the germline V gene (reference sequence). The V and J ends lost 2 bases and 6 bases respectively, with 16 bases between them. The CDR3, as DNA: TGTGCCAGCAGTTTAACGATGGGACTTAGCGCTGAAGCTTTCTTT. Encoded protein: CASSLTMGLSAEAFF.

This clone occurred once. This rearrangement joins TRBV7-3 to TRBJ2-1; 9 nucleotides align to TRBD1. The CDR3 has 15 residues. Germline loops: CDR1 SGHTA, CDR2 FQGTGA. V dropped 5 bases and J dropped 8; count of bases not matched to a gene: 10. CDR3 nucleotides: TGTGCCAGCAGCAAAACAGGGGGCTTATTCGATGAGCAGTTCTTC. Translating gives CASSKTGGLFDEQFF.

This rearrangement joins TRBV30 to TRBJ2-1; 8 bases agree with TRBD1. V lost 5 bases to trimming and J lost 13 bases; unmatched junction nucleotides: 7. The CDR3 has 11 amino acids. Germline CDR1 GTSNPN, CDR2 SVGIG (reference sequence). CDR3 in amino acids: CAWGRGRSQFF. CDR3 DNA sequence: TGTGCCTGGGGCAGGGGGCGGTCCCAGTTCTTC.

The chain joins TRBV27 to TRBJ1-2; D is unclear. The germline gives CDR1 MNHEY, CDR2 SMNVEV (reference sequence). With 7 bases removed from V and 4 bases from J, the gap between germline ends came to 13 bases. This CDR3 region has 13 residues. The CDR3 DNA is TGTGCCAGCACCCGCGGTGGCTCCTATGGCTACACCTTC. Protein sequence: CASTRGGSYGYTF.

This clone turned up a few times. This chain links TRBV27 with TRBJ2-2; weak D call: TRBD1 (5 bases). The germline V gene has CDR1 MNHEY and CDR2 SMNVEV (reference sequence). The CDR3 has 12 amino acids. The V end was cut by 5 bases, the J end by 13 bases, with 14 bases between. The DNA for the CDR3 is TGTGCCAGCAGTACGAACAGGATCGGGCTGTTTTTT. This gives the protein CASSTNRIGLFF.

V usage is TRBV6-6 and J usage is TRBJ2-1; maybe TRBD1 (6 bases). The CDR3 length is 12 residues. Trimming removed 5 bases at V and 9 bases at J, with 11 bases between. Germline-derived CDR1 and CDR2 are MNHNY and SVGAGI (reference sequence). CDR3 sequence reads: CASSRTGFEQFF. Here the CDR3 DNA reads TGTGCCAGCAGTCGTACAGGGTTTGAGCAGTTCTTC.

The chain combines TRBV6-5 with TRBJ1-2; D unresolved. The CDR3 runs to 14 residues. Germline assignment: CDR1 MNHEY and CDR2 SVGAGI. Trimming stripped 10 bases from V and 4 bases from J, with 19 bases between. In DNA form, the CDR3 reads TGTGCCACAGGATTTGGCCAACTGTCCTATGGCTACACCTTC. Residues: CATGFGQLSYGYTF.

This clone was picked up a small number of times. The rearrangement uses TRBV7-9 and TRBJ2-1, with D tentatively TRBD1 (6 bases). The V end lost 2 bases, the J end lost 7 bases, and 12 bases lay between the germline ends. Germline assignment: CDR1 SEHNR and CDR2 FQNEAQ (reference sequence). This CDR3 is 14 amino acids long. The CDR3 is CASSLRQERNEQFF. The CDR3 nucleotides read TGTGCCAGCAGCTTACGACAGGAAAGGAATGAGCAGTTCTTC.

The CDR3 here is CASRQPDRNTNTGELFF. CDR3 nucleotides: TGCGCCAGCAGGCAACCAGACAGAAATACAAACACCGGGGAGCTGTTTTTT. The chain carries TRBV23-1 and TRBJ2-2; maybe TRBD1 (5 bases). TRBV23-1 belongs to the ORF category, with a function that is uncertain. The CDR3 extends over 17 amino acids. V was pared by 6 bases and J by 2 bases, with 19 bases between.

The CDR3 sequence is CASSPQAGAFSYEQYF. The DNA of the CDR3 is TGTGCCAGCAGCCCTCAGGCAGGGGCCTTTTCCTACGAGCAGTACTTC. The rearrangement uses TRBV11-1 and TRBJ2-7, with a tentative D call TRBD1 (6 bases). This CDR3 is 16 amino acids long. Between the trimmed V and J ends, which lost 5 bases and 1 base, there was a span of 18 bases. Per germline, CDR1 SGHAT and CDR2 FQDESV (reference sequence).

The chain carries TRBV19 and TRBJ1-2, with 7 bases aligning to TRBD1. The CDR3 covers 13 residues. Germline CDR1 is LNHDA and CDR2 is SQIVND (reference sequence). Trimming removed 6 bases from V and 8 bases from J; junction bases left unmatched: 9. The CDR3 here is CASSRDSLDGYTF. CDR3 sequence (DNA): TGTGCCAGTAGCCGGGACAGCCTGGACGGCTACACCTTC.

This chain links TRBV10-3 with TRBJ1-1; weak D call: TRBD1 (6 bases). The CDR3 is 12 residues long. Germline CDR1 is ENHRY and CDR2 is SYGVKD. Trimming shortened V by 8 bases and J by 5 bases, and 12 bases separated the two germline ends. The CDR3 spells CAIGAGVTEAFF. The CDR3 DNA reads TGTGCCATCGGGGCAGGGGTTACTGAAGCTTTCTTT.

This chain links TRBV7-9 with TRBJ1-1; the match to TRBD1 covers 7 bases. Germline V gives CDR1 SEHNR, CDR2 FQNEAQ (reference sequence). This CDR3 is built from 16 residues. Trimming cost V 6 bases and J 2 bases; bases outside gene matches: 12. Here the CDR3 DNA reads TGTGCCAGCAGTGGAGGGGGCGTGGGGAGTAACACTGAAGCTTTCTTT. The encoded protein is CASSGGGVGSNTEAFF.

The V call is TRBV25-1, the J call TRBJ2-7; D perhaps matches TRBD1 (6 bases). The CDR3 contains 15 residues. V lost 1 base to trimming and J lost 3 bases, with 13 bases between them. CDR1 MGHDK and CDR2 SYGVNS come from the germline V gene. CDR3 in amino acids: CASSELGGRGYEQYF. CDR3 nucleotide sequence: TGTGCCAGCAGTGAATTAGGGGGAAGGGGCTACGAGCAGTACTTC.